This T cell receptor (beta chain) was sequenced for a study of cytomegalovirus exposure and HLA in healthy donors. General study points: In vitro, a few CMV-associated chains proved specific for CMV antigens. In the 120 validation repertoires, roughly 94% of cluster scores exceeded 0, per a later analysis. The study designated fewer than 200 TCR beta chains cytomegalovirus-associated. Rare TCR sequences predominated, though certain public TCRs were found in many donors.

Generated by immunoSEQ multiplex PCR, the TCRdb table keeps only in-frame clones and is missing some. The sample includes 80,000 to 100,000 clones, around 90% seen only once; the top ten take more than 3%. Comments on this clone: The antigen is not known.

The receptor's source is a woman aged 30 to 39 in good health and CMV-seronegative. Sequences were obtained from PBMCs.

The DNA for the CDR3 is TGTGCCAGCAGTTACTCGCGGGAGTCGGCCGGGGAGCTGTTTTTT. Residues: CASSYSRESAGELFF. The chain recombines TRBV6-6 with TRBJ2-2, with 7 bases fitting TRBD2. The CDR3 spans 15 residues. Per germline, CDR1 MNHNY and CDR2 SVGAGI (reference sequence). Trimming at V came to 0 bases and at J to 6 bases, leaving 4 bases not matched to a gene.